These 27 T cell receptor beta chains were all obtained from the same sample, sequenced in a study of cytomegalovirus exposure and HLA in healthy donors. In the PCR, 60 Vbeta and 13 Jbeta primers were used. The protocol was immunoSEQ multiplex PCR, while the TCRdb copy is restricted to in-frame clones and leaves out a portion. Among about 110,000 clones listed, more than 70% were seen once. The sequenced sample consisted of PBMCs. The receptors were sampled from a man younger than 30 in good health and CMV-seronegative.

This rearrangement joins TRBV10-3 to TRBJ1-2, with D hard to call. Trimming shortened V by 0 bases and J by 3 bases, and 17 bases separated the two germline ends. The CDR3 contains 17 residues. CDR1 and CDR2 (germline): ENHRY, SYGVKD. In nucleotides, the CDR3 is TGTGCCATCAGTGAGTCAAACAGTGTAACAGCCCACTATGGCTACACCTTC. Encoded protein: CAISESNSVTAHYGYTF.

This clone was detected a few times. The rearrangement links TRBV10-2 to TRBJ1-4; D not certain. CDR3 length: 13 residues. Germline CDR1 is WSHSY and CDR2 is SAAADI. The V end was cut by 6 bases, the J end by 4 bases, with 9 bases between. The CDR3 sequence: CASREQSNEKLFF. CDR3 nucleotide sequence: TGCGCCAGCAGAGAACAGAGTAATGAAAAACTGTTTTTT.

The chain joins TRBV6-1 to TRBJ1-2; no clear D. CDR3 length: 13 amino acids. V lost 9 bases and J 1 base, leaving 12 bases between the germline ends. Germline V gene data show CDR1 as MNHNS and CDR2 as SASEGT. The CDR3 spells CASSQDFNYGYTF. DNA for the CDR3: TGTGCCAGTTCTCAGGATTTTAACTATGGCTACACCTTC.

The V and J genes are TRBV7-9 and TRBJ1-5; 12 nucleotides align to TRBD1. V trimming: 3 bases; J trimming: 6 bases; junction bases outside the gene matches: 3. The CDR3 has 15 amino acids. Per the germline V gene, CDR1 is SEHNR and CDR2 is FQNEAQ (reference sequence). The CDR3 DNA sequence: TGTGCCAGCAGCTTCGGGACAGGGGGCTTTCAGCCCCAGCATTTT. It encodes CASSFGTGGFQPQHF.

This sequence joins TRBV13 and TRBJ2-5, with D unresolved. Trimming removed 5 bases at V and 11 bases at J, with 24 bases between. Germline values: CDR1 PRHDT, CDR2 FYEKMQ (reference sequence). The CDR3 spans 15 residues. The CDR3 loop reads CASSHSTSSLRKQYF. Written as DNA, the CDR3 is TGTGCCAGCAGCCACTCGACATCATCGCTACGGAAGCAGTACTTC.

There are a few counts of this clone. This sequence joins TRBV7-3 and TRBJ2-6; 9 bases are a match to TRBD1. This CDR3 is built from 16 residues. The V gene end was trimmed by 5 bases and the J gene end by 2 bases; junction bases not matched to a gene: 4. Germline lookup yields CDR1 SGHTA and CDR2 FQGTGA. The CDR3: CASSATGGTGANVLTF. CDR3 nucleotides: TGTGCCAGCAGCGCCACAGGGGGCACTGGGGCCAACGTCCTGACTTTC.

The rearrangement uses TRBV6-5 and TRBJ1-6; D is uncertain. The V end was cut by 8 bases, the J end by 0 bases, with 11 bases between. Germline V lookup: CDR1 MNHEY, CDR2 SVGAGI. This CDR3 contains 15 residues. The CDR3: CASSPPRSYNSPLHF. CDR3 nucleotides: TGTGCCAGCTCCCCCCCCCGCTCCTATAATTCACCCCTCCACTTT.

The chain links TRBV7-6 to TRBJ1-1; TRBD1 is a possible D gene (6 bases). Germline loops: CDR1 SGHVS, CDR2 FNYEAQ. The length of the CDR3 is 14 residues. V was shortened by 1 base and J by 0 bases, with 6 bases between the two germline ends. In nucleotides, the CDR3 is TGTGCCAGCAGCTTAGACAGGGTGAACACTGAAGCTTTCTTT. Protein product: CASSLDRVNTEAFF.

This clone is labeled as medium-sized (0.01 to 0.1%). This chain joins TRBV9 and TRBJ1-6, with unresolved D. Trimming left V 0 bases short and J 7 bases short, with 8 bases between. CDR1 SGDLS and CDR2 YYNGEE come from the germline V gene. The CDR3 has 14 residues. CDR3 in amino acids: CASSVGQANSPLHF. The CDR3 DNA is TGTGCCAGCAGCGTAGGGCAGGCGAATTCACCCCTCCACTTT.

V and J are TRBV19 and TRBJ1-6, with 8 bases that match TRBD1. Looked up from germline, CDR1 is LNHDA and CDR2 is SQIVND (reference sequence). After removal of 9 bases from V and 7 bases from J, the junction contained 5 bases not matched to a gene. CDR3 length equals 13 residues. CDR3 bases: TGTGCCAGCGCAGGGGGCCTAAATTCACCCCTCCACTTT. The encoded protein is CASAGGLNSPLHF. The full variable domain, its missing parts supplied by reference TRBV19 and TRBJ1-6, is DGGITQSPKYLFRKEGQNVTLSCEQNLNHDAMYWYRQDPGQGLRLIYYSQIVNDFQKGDIAEGYSVSREKKESFPLTVTSAQKNPTAFYLCASAGGLNSPLHFGNGTRLTVT.

The V and J genes are TRBV5-1 and TRBJ2-3, with a possible D match to TRBD2 (5 bases). The CDR3 covers 13 residues. Germline-derived CDR1 and CDR2 are SGHRS and YFSETQ. The V end lost 3 bases, the J end lost 7 bases, and 12 bases lay between the germline ends. CDR3 protein: CASSSKPGNTQYF. Written as DNA, the CDR3 is TGCGCCAGCAGCTCCAAGCCGGGGAATACGCAGTATTTT.

This rearrangement joins TRBV28 to TRBJ2-5, with a weak D call TRBD2 (7 bases). Trimming pared 7 bases from V and 10 bases from J, leaving 25 bases between. The CDR3 loop spans 15 amino acids. Per germline, CDR1 MDHEN and CDR2 SYDVKM. CDR3 nucleotides: TGTGCCAGCACCACGGGCGGGGGCCCACCGGGGGACCAGTACTTC. It yields the protein CASTTGGGPPGDQYF. Complete variable domain (other parts from reference TRBV28 and TRBJ2-5): DVKVTQSSRYLVKRTGEKVFLECVQDMDHENMFWYRQDPGLGLRLIYFSYDVKMKEKGDIPEGYSVSREKKERFSLILESASTNQTSMYLCASTTGGGPPGDQYFGPGTRLLVL.

The gene calls are TRBV27 and TRBJ1-1; unclear D gene. The germline V gene has CDR1 MNHEY and CDR2 SMNVEV (reference sequence). V dropped 6 bases and J dropped 0 bases, with 8 bases sitting between them. CDR3 length equals 13 residues. CDR3 bases: TGTGCCAGCAGCAACAATCTGAACACTGAAGCTTTCTTT. Protein product: CASSNNLNTEAFF.

This chain uses TRBV6-5 with TRBJ2-3; 10 nucleotides agree with TRBD2. The CDR3 loop spans 14 amino acids. Per germline, CDR1 MNHEY and CDR2 SVGAGI. J was trimmed by 4 bases and V by 2 bases; bases with no gene match: 0. The CDR3 is CASSYGTSADTQYF. The CDR3 region has the DNA TGTGCCAGCAGTTACGGGACTAGCGCAGATACGCAGTATTTT.

This sequence joins TRBV5-6 and TRBJ1-2; the D gene is possibly TRBD1 (6 bases). Germline V gives CDR1 SGHDT, CDR2 YYEEEE. This CDR3 spans 12 amino acids. Trimming took 4 bases from V and 4 from J, leaving 8 bases between them. Here the CDR3 reads CASSQDSYGYTF. The CDR3, as DNA: TGTGCCAGCAGCCAGGACAGCTATGGCTACACCTTC.

This chain connects TRBV6-6 to TRBJ2-7; TRBD1 might be the D (6 bases). Trimming removed 5 bases from V and 0 bases from J, with 8 bases in between. The CDR3 extends over 13 amino acids. From germline, CDR1 is MNHNY and CDR2 SVGAGI (reference sequence). The CDR3 bases are TGTGCCAGCAGTCTGACAGGCTCCTACGAGCAGTACTTC. Amino acid sequence: CASSLTGSYEQYF.

The CDR3 here is CASSDPPGQGSPEAFF. The CDR3 nucleotides read TGTGCCAGCAGTGACCCCCCGGGACAGGGATCCCCTGAAGCTTTCTTT. The chain couples TRBV6-4 to TRBJ1-1, with TRBD1 identical over 9 bases. CDR1 MRHNA and CDR2 SNTAGT come from the germline V gene. The CDR3 loop spans 16 amino acids. Unmatched junction bases numbered 10, after V lost 2 bases and J lost 6 bases.

The sample holds a few counts of this clone. The chain employs TRBV5-5 and TRBJ1-1; weak D call: TRBD1 (6 bases). Germline V gives CDR1 SGHKS, CDR2 YYEKEE (reference sequence). This CDR3 contains 15 residues. Trimming removed 3 bases from V and 10 bases from J, with 22 bases in between. The CDR3 is CASSSPEGGVGGAFF. The CDR3, as DNA: TGTGCCAGCAGCTCCCCAGAGGGGGGGGTTGGTGGAGCTTTCTTT.

The chain carries TRBV9 and TRBJ2-1; the D gene is possibly TRBD2 (5 bases). This CDR3 region has 15 residues. Germline CDR1 is SGDLS and CDR2 is YYNGEE. Trimming pared 0 bases from V and 2 bases from J, leaving 9 bases between. Here the CDR3 reads CASSVGSGPYNEQFF. In DNA, the CDR3 is TGTGCCAGCAGCGTAGGCAGCGGCCCCTACAATGAGCAGTTCTTC.

Only one count was recorded for this clone. This chain connects TRBV19 to TRBJ2-3; 8 bases line up with TRBD1. V lost 4 bases to trimming and J lost 0 bases; unmatched junction nucleotides: 9. The CDR3 length is 17 residues. Germline V CDR1 and CDR2: LNHDA, SQIVND (reference sequence). The CDR3 region is CASSTPPGTGSTDTQYF. The CDR3 nucleotides are TGTGCCAGTAGTACTCCCCCCGGGACAGGTAGCACAGATACGCAGTATTTT.

The rearrangement joins TRBV7-8 to TRBJ2-7; TRBD2 aligns across 7 bases. This CDR3 has 16 residues. The germline CDR1 and CDR2 sequences are SGHVS and FQNEAQ. The trim removed 0 bases at V and 3 bases at J, leaving 8 bases unmatched. The CDR3 nucleotides are TGTGCCAGCAGCTTAGCTAAAAGGGAGGGAATCTACGAGCAGTACTTC. Its translation is CASSLAKREGIYEQYF. Based on the CDR3 plus reference TRBV7-8 and TRBJ2-7, the full variable domain is GAGVSQSPRYKVAKRGQDVALRCDPISGHVSLFWYQQALGQGPEFLTYFQNEAQLDKSGLPSDRFFAERPEGSVSTLKIQRTQQEDSAVYLCASSLAKREGIYEQYFGPGTRLTVT.

This rearrangement joins TRBV5-1 to TRBJ1-1; D is uncertain. The germline CDR1 and CDR2 sequences are SGHRS and YFSETQ. The ends were cut back, 4 bases at V and 0 bases at J, with 10 bases in the middle. This CDR3 has 14 amino acids. DNA for the CDR3: TGCGCCAGCAGCATGAGTCCCCTGAACACTGAAGCTTTCTTT. Translated: CASSMSPLNTEAFF.

V and J are TRBV7-8 and TRBJ2-3, with D possibly matching TRBD2 (5 bases). The CDR3 runs to 15 residues. The germline CDR1 and CDR2 sequences are SGHVS and FQNEAQ. Trimming left V 1 base short and J 2 bases short, with 10 bases between. Here the CDR3 DNA reads TGTGCCAGCAGCTTAGGTCTAGCACTCACAGATACGCAGTATTTT. This sequence encodes CASSLGLALTDTQYF.

The genes are TRBV7-9 and TRBJ2-3; 11 bases match TRBD2. The CDR3 sequence is 15 residues long. V shed 5 bases and J 0 bases; nucleotides not matched to a gene: 1. Germline loops: CDR1 SEHNR, CDR2 FQNEAQ (reference sequence). The CDR3 sequence is CASSRTSGSTDTQYF. CDR3 nucleotide sequence: TGTGCCAGCAGCCGGACTAGCGGGAGCACAGATACGCAGTATTTT.

The DNA for the CDR3 is TGTGCCAGCTTTGGGACTTCTCCCTACGAGCAGTACTTC. Protein product: CASFGTSPYEQYF. The chain joins TRBV11-2 to TRBJ2-7, with a possible D match to TRBD2 (6 bases). The CDR3 has 13 amino acids. Trimming left V 8 bases short and J 2 bases short, with 13 bases between. Germline V gene sequence: CDR1 SGHAT, CDR2 FQNNGV.

The chain is built from TRBV5-4 and TRBJ2-5, with 7 bases identical to TRBD2. The germline CDR1 and CDR2 sequences are SGHNT and YYREEE (reference sequence). CDR3 length: 17 residues. Unmatched junction bases numbered 13, after V lost 3 bases and J lost 2 bases. Here the CDR3 reads CASSSLAGAGFQETQYF. For the CDR3, the DNA is TGTGCCAGCAGCTCGCTCGCAGGAGCGGGGTTTCAAGAGACCCAGTACTTC.

The gene calls are TRBV9 and TRBJ2-5, with D hard to call. The CDR3 is 12 amino acids. CDR1 is SGDLS and CDR2 is YYNGEE in the germline V gene. Trimming took off 0 bases at V and 5 bases at J, with 5 bases between the two ends. This chain's CDR3 is CASSVGSETQYF. DNA for the CDR3: TGTGCCAGCAGCGTAGGGAGCGAGACCCAGTACTTC. Full variable domain (outside the CDR3, taken from reference TRBV9 and TRBJ2-5): DSGVTQTPKHLITATGQRVTLRCSPRSGDLSVYWYQQSLDQGLQFLIQYYNGEERAKGNILERFSAQQFPDLHSELNLSSLELGDSALYFCASSVGSETQYFGPGTRLLVL.